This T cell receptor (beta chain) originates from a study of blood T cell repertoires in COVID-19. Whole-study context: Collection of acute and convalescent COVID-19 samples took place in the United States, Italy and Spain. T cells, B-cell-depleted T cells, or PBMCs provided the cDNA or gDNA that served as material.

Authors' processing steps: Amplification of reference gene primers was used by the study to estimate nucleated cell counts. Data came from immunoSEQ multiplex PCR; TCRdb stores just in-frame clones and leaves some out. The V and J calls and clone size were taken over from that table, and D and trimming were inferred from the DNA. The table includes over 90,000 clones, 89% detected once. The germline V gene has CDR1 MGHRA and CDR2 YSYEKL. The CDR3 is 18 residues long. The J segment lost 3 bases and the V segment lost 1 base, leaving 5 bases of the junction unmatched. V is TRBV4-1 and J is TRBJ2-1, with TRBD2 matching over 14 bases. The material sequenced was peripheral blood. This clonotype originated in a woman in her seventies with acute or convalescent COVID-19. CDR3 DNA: TGCGCCAGCAGCCAAGGTCGACTAGCGGGGGGGCTCTACAATGAGCAGTTCTTC. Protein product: CASSQGRLAGGLYNEQFF.